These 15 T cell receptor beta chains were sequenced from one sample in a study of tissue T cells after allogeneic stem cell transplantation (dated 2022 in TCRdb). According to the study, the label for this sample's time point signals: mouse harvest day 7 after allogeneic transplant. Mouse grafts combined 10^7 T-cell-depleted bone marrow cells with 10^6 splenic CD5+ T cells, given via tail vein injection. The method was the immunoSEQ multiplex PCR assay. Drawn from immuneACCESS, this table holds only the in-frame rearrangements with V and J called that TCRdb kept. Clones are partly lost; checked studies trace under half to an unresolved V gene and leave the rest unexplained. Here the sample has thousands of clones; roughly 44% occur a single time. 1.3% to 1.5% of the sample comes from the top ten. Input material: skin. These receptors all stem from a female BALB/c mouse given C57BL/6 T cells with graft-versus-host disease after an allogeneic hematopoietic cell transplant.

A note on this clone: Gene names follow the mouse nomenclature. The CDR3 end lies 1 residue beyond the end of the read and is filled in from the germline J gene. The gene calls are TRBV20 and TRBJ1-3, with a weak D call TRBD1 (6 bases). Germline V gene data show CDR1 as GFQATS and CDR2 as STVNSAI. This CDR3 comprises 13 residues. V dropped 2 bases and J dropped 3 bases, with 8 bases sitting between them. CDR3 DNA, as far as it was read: TGTGGTGCTAGGCAGGGGAGTGGAAATACGCTCTAT. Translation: CGARQGSGNTLY. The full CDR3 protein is CGARQGSGNTLYF.

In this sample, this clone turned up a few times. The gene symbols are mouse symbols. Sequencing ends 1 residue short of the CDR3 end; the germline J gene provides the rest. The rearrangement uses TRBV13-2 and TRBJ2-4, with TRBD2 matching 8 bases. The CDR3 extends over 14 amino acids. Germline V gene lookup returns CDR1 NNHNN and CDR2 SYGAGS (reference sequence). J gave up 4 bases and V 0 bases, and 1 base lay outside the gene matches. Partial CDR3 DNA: TGTGCCAGCGGTGATGGACTGGGGAAAAACACCTTGTAC. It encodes CASGDGLGKNTLY. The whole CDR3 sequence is CASGDGLGKNTLYF.

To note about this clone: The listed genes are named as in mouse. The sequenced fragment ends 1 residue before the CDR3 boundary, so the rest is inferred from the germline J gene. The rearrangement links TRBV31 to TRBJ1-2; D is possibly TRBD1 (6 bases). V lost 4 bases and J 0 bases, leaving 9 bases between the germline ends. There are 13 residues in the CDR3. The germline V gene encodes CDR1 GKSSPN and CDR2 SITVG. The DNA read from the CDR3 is TGTGCCTGGACCGGGACAACAAACTCCGACTACACC. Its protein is CAWTGTTNSDYT. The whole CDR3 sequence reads CAWTGTTNSDYTF.

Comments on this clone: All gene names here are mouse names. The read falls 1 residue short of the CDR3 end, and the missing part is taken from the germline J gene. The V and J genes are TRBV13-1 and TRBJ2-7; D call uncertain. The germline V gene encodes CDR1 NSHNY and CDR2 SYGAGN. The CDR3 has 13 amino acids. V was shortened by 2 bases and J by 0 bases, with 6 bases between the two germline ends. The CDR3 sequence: CASSEASSYEQYF. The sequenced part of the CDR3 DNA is TGTGCCAGCAGTGAAGCGAGCTCCTATGAACAGTAC.

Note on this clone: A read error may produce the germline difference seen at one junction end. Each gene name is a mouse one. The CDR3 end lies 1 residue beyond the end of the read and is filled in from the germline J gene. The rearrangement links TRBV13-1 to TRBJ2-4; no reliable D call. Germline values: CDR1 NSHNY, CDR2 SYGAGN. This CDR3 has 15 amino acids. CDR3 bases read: TGTGCCAGCGGTGATCTCCGGGGTAGTCAAAACACCTTGTAC. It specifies CASGDLRGSQNTLY. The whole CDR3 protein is CASGDLRGSQNTLYF.

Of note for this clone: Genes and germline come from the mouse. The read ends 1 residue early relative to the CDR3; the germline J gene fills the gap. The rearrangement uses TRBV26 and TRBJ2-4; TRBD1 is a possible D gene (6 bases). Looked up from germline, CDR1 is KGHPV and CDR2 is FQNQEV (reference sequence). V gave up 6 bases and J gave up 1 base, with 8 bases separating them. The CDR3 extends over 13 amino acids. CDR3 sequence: CASSEGGQNTLYF. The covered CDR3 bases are TGTGCCAGCAGCGAGGGGGGTCAAAACACCTTGTAC.

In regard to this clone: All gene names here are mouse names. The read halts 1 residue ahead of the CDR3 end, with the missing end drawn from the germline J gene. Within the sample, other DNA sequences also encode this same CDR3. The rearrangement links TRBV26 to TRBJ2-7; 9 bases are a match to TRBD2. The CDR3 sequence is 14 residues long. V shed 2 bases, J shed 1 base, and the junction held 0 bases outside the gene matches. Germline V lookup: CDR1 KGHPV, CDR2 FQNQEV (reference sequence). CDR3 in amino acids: CASSLGTGSYEQYF. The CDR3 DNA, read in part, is TGTGCCAGCAGTCTGGGGACTGGGTCCTATGAACAGTAC.

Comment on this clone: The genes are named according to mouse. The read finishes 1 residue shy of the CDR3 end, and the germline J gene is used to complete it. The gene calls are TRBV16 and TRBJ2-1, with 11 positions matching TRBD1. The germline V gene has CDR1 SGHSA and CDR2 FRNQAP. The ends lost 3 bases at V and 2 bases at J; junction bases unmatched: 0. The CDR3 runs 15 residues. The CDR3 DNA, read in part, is TGTGCAAGCAGCTTGGGACAGGGGGACTATGCTGAGCAGTTC. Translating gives CASSLGQGDYAEQF. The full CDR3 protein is CASSLGQGDYAEQFF.

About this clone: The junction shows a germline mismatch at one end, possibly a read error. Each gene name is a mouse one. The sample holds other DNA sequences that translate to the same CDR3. The CDR3 spells CASSLSGTGYAEQFF. The sequenced part of the CDR3 DNA is TGCGCCAGCAGTCTGTCCGGGACAGGGTATGCTGAGCAGTTC. The chain is built from TRBV26 and TRBJ2-1; 9 bases match TRBD1. The missing CDR3 end, 1 residue past where the read stops, is filled in from the germline J gene. Looked up from germline, CDR1 is KGHPV and CDR2 is FQNQEV (reference sequence). The CDR3 contains 15 residues.

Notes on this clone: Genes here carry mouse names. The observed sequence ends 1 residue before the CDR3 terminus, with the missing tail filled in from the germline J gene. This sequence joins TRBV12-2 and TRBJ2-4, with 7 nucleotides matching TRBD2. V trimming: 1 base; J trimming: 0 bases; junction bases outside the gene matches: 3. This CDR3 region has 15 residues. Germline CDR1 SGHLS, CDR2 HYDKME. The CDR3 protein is CASSLGWGSQNTLYF. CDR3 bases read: TGTGCCAGCTCTCTAGGCTGGGGGAGTCAAAACACCTTGTAC.

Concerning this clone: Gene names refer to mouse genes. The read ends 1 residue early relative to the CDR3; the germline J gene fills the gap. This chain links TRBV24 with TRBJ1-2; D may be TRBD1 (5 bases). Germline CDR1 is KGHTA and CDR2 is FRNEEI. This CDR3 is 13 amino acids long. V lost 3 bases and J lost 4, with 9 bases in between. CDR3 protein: CASSLAGFSDYTF. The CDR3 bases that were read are TGTGCCAGCAGTCTTGCAGGGTTCTCCGACTACACC.

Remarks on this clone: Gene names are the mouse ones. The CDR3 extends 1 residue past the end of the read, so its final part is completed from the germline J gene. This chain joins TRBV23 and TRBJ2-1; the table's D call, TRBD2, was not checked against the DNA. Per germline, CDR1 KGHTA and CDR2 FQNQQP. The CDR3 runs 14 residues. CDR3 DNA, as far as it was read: TGCTCCAGCAGTCCGGACTGGGGTGTTGCTGAGCAGTTC. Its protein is CSSSPDWGVAEQF. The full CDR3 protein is CSSSPDWGVAEQFF.

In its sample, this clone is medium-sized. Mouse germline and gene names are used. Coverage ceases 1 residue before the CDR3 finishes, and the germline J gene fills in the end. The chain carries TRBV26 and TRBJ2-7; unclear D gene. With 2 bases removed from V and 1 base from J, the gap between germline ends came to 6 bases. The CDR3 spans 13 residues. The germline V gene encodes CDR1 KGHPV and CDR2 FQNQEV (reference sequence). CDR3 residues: CASSLSGSYEQYF. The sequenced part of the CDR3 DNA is TGTGCCAGCAGTCTGAGTGGGTCCTATGAACAGTAC.

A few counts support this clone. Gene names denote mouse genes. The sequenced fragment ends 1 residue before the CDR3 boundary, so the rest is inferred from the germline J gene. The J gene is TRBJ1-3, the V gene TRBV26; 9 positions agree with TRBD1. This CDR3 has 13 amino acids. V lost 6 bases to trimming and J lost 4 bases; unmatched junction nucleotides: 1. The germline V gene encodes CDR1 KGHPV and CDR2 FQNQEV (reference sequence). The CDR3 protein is CASRTGGGNTLYF. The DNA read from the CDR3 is TGTGCCAGCAGGACAGGGGGGGGAAATACGCTCTAT.

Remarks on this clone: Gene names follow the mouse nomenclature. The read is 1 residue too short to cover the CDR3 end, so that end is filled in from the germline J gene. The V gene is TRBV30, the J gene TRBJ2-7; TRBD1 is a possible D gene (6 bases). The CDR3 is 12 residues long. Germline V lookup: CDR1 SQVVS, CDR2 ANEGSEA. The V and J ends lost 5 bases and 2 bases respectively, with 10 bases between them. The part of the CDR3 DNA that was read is TGTAGTTCTGCCGGGACAACCTATGAACAGTAC. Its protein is CSSAGTTYEQY. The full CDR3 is CSSAGTTYEQYF. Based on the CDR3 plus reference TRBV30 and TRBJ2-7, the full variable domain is SVLLYQKPNRDICQSGTSLKIQCVADSQVVSMFWYQQFQEQSLMLMATANEGSEATYESGFTKDKFPISRPNLTFSTLTVNNARPGDSSIYFCSSAGTTYEQYFGPGTRLTVL.